The entry that follows covers one TCR beta chain sequence. The data originate from a study of blood T cell repertoires in COVID-19. Study context: Sources were T cells, B-cell-depleted T cells, or PBMCs; the material itself was cDNA or gDNA.

Between the trimmed V and J ends, which lost 4 bases and 6 bases, there was a span of 18 bases. The V gene's germline CDR1 is KGHDR and CDR2 SFDVKD. The CDR3 is 16 residues long. As handled by the study authors: For nucleated cells, counts were estimated from reference gene primer amplification. Produced via immunoSEQ multiplex PCR; TCRdb's table is partial and in-frame only. For V, J and clone size, that table is used; D and trimming come from the DNA. The sample holds some 250,000 clones; 85% to 90% are singletons and the top ten take roughly 5%. Sequenced sample: peripheral blood. The clonotype was recovered from a woman aged 60-70 years with COVID-19, enrolled during active disease. J is TRBJ2-1 and V is TRBV24-1, with D possibly TRBD2 on 5 matching bases. As DNA, the CDR3 is TGTGCCACCAGTGAACCCGCCACCCGAGGGATCAATGAGCAGTTCTTC. This translates into CATSEPATRGINEQFF.